A single sample gave rise to the 6 T cell receptor beta chains below, sequenced in a study of blood T cell repertoires in COVID-19. Method: immunoSEQ multiplex PCR; TCRdb's copy keeps in-frame clones and lacks some. The table has just over 300,000 clones, under 90% seen once. Sequencing was carried out using PBMCs or T cells enriched from blood (not recorded which). The receptors stem from a man aged 30 to 45 who had recovered from COVID-19.

This sequence joins TRBV28 and TRBJ2-1; unclear D gene. Germline CDR1 MDHEN, CDR2 SYDVKM. V lost 3 bases, J lost 12 bases, and 12 bases lay in between. The CDR3 totals 12 residues. Here the CDR3 DNA reads TGTGCCAGCAGTTTTGGGCTTTTTGGGCAGTTCTTC. Amino acid sequence: CASSFGLFGQFF.

The CDR3 spells CASSFTGGPNYGYTF. CDR3 DNA: TGTGCCAGCAGTTTTACAGGGGGTCCGAACTATGGCTACACCTTC. The chain links TRBV27 to TRBJ1-2, with TRBD1 identical over 8 bases. Germline V CDR1 and CDR2: MNHEY, SMNVEV (reference sequence). The trim removed 3 bases at V and 2 bases at J, leaving 5 bases unmatched. The CDR3 loop spans 15 amino acids.

V and J are TRBV5-5 and TRBJ2-3; maybe TRBD2 (5 bases). The V gene's germline CDR1 is SGHKS and CDR2 YYEKEE (reference sequence). V lost 6 bases and J 4 bases, leaving 9 bases between the germline ends. The CDR3 covers 12 residues. CDR3 sequence reads: CASIEGPDTQYF. CDR3 bases: TGTGCCAGCATTGAGGGTCCAGATACGCAGTATTTT. Drawing the rest from reference TRBV5-5 and TRBJ2-3, the complete variable domain is DAGVTQSPTHLIKTRGQQVTLRCSPISGHKSVSWYQQVLGQGPQFIFQYYEKEERGRGNFPDRFSARQFPNYSSELNVNALLLGDSALYLCASIEGPDTQYFGPGTRLTVL.

A note on this clone: Different DNA sequences within this sample yield the same CDR3. This chain links TRBV12-3 or TRBV12-4 with TRBJ2-7; D remains ambiguous. The CDR3 extends over 11 amino acids. The V and J ends lost 3 bases and 4 bases respectively, with 4 bases between them. The CDR3 protein is CASSFRYEQYF. The CDR3 nucleotides read TGTGCCAGCAGTTTTCGGTACGAGCAGTACTTC.

This clone has a handful of counts. The CDR3 is CATHGPVLKGYTF. The CDR3 DNA reads as TGTGCCACCCATGGCCCAGTATTGAAAGGCTACACCTTC. The J gene is TRBJ1-2, the V gene TRBV5-4, with unresolved D. V was clipped by 9 bases and J by 8 bases, with 20 bases between them. Germline-derived CDR1 and CDR2 are SGHNT and YYREEE (reference sequence). The CDR3 consists of 13 residues.

The chain has TRBV7-2 and TRBJ1-5, with TRBD1 identical over 7 bases. The V gene's germline CDR1 is SGHTA and CDR2 FQGNSA. The junction had 3 bases not matched to a gene; V was cut back by 5 bases and J by 5 bases. The CDR3 totals 13 residues. The CDR3 sequence is CASSIRGDQPQHF. CDR3 nucleotides: TGTGCCAGCAGCATCAGGGGGGATCAGCCCCAGCATTTT. The variable domain in full, completed from reference TRBV7-2 and TRBJ1-5, reads GAGVSQSPSNKVTEKGKDVELRCDPISGHTALYWYRQSLGQGLEFLIYFQGNSAPDKSGLPSDRFSAERTGGSVSTLTIQRTQQEDSAVYLCASSIRGDQPQHFGDGTRLSIL.